The next 20 T cell receptor beta chains were all read from a single sample in a study of shared clonotypes between healthy human individuals. Assay: immunoSEQ multiplex PCR; the TCRdb copy retains only in-frame clones and omits some. Counted here are over a million clones, 75% to 85% occurring once; the ten biggest clones make up around 0.61%. Sequences were obtained from memory CD4+ T cells from PBMCs. Subset described: CD45RA-negative fraction. These receptors came from a man between 18 and 35 years old in good health. Some clones in this sample may be carry-over from other donors' samples.

This chain uses TRBV30 with TRBJ2-5; 8 nucleotides line up with TRBD2. The J call may be wrong; the DNA end is better matched by TRBJ2-7. Germline V gene data show CDR1 as GTSNPN and CDR2 as SVGIG (reference sequence). There are 16 residues in the CDR3. The CDR3 region has the DNA TGTGCCTGGAGTCTATATGTAACTAGCGGTTCCTACGAGCAGTACTTC. Amino acid sequence: CAWSLYVTSGSYEQYF.

In DNA, the CDR3 is TGTGCCTGGAGTGGCTTCGGGCGGCTCACAGATACGCAGTATTTT. It translates to CAWSGFGRLTDTQYF. J is TRBJ2-3 and V is TRBV30; D is undetermined. Trimming removed 1 base at V and 2 bases at J, with 13 bases between. Germline V lookup: CDR1 GTSNPN, CDR2 SVGIG (reference sequence). This CDR3 region has 15 residues.

The chain employs TRBV19 and TRBJ2-3, with 8 bases identical to TRBD2. The CDR3 has 14 amino acids. Trimming removed 5 bases from V and 5 bases from J; junction bases left unmatched: 6. The germline V gene encodes CDR1 LNHDA and CDR2 SQIVND (reference sequence). The CDR3, as DNA: TGTGCCAGTAGTTTTAGCGGGACTGGAGATACGCAGTATTTT. It yields the protein CASSFSGTGDTQYF.

As DNA, the CDR3 is TGTGCCAGCAGTTTACGAGGAGGGGGCGGCTACGAGCAGTACTTC. As protein: CASSLRGGGGYEQYF. The rearrangement uses TRBV28 and TRBJ2-7; the D gene is possibly TRBD1 (7 bases). CDR3 size: 15 residues. Germline CDR1 is MDHEN and CDR2 is SYDVKM. Trimming pared 2 bases from V and 3 bases from J, leaving 14 bases between.

This clone appeared a few times. The chain joins TRBV4-2 to TRBJ2-7; perhaps TRBD2 as D (6 bases). The CDR3 contains 15 residues. V shed 1 base and J shed 0 bases, with 10 bases lying between them. Germline V gene lookup returns CDR1 LGHNA and CDR2 YNFKEQ. The CDR3: CASSQARGSSYEQYF. The CDR3 DNA reads TGTGCCAGCAGCCAAGCACGGGGGAGCTCCTACGAGCAGTACTTC.

A single count supports this clone. This probably arose from a read error, given a far larger clone one base away. The CDR3 protein is CASSPQGAGELFF. For the CDR3, the DNA is TGTGCCAGCAGCCCCCAGGGGGCCGGGGAGCTGTTTTTT. This chain joins TRBV7-9 and TRBJ2-2; 7 positions agree with TRBD1. The germline gives CDR1 SEHNR, CDR2 FQNEAQ (reference sequence). V shed 5 bases, J shed 6 bases, and the junction held 3 bases outside the gene matches. CDR3 size: 13 residues.

The V call is TRBV6-5, the J call TRBJ1-1, with D possibly TRBD1 on 6 matching bases. The CDR3 runs 11 residues. With 6 bases removed from V and 6 bases from J, the gap between germline ends came to 8 bases. Looked up from germline, CDR1 is MNHEY and CDR2 is SVGAGI. The CDR3, as DNA: TGTGCCAGCAGCCAGGGGCCTGAAGCTTTCTTT. The encoded protein is CASSQGPEAFF.

This chain uses TRBV30 with TRBJ1-1, with unresolved D. V was pared by 5 bases and J by 4 bases, with 8 bases between. Germline V gene sequence: CDR1 GTSNPN, CDR2 SVGIG (reference sequence). The CDR3 covers 11 residues. CDR3 sequence reads: CAWLGGTEAFF. DNA of the CDR3: TGTGCCTGGTTGGGCGGCACTGAAGCTTTCTTT.

V gene TRBV28 combines with J gene TRBJ2-7, with 12 bases lining up with TRBD2. The V gene end was trimmed by 3 bases and the J gene end by 2 bases; junction bases not matched to a gene: 5. The germline V gene has CDR1 MDHEN and CDR2 SYDVKM. This CDR3 has 16 residues. The CDR3 is CASSFLGLAGAYEQYF. The CDR3, as DNA: TGTGCCAGCAGTTTCCTGGGACTAGCGGGTGCCTACGAGCAGTACTTC.

The chain uses TRBV5-1 and TRBJ1-3; D gene ambiguous. Trimming shortened V by 4 bases and J by 0 bases, and 14 bases separated the two germline ends. This CDR3 spans 16 amino acids. Germline V gives CDR1 SGHRS, CDR2 YFSETQ. CDR3 sequence: CASSQLPVNSGNTIYF. The CDR3 coding sequence is TGCGCCAGCAGCCAACTCCCTGTTAACTCTGGAAACACCATATATTTT. The variable domain in full, with the rest retrieved from reference TRBV5-1 and TRBJ1-3, is KAGVTQTPRYLIKTRGQQVTLSCSPISGHRSVSWYQQTPGQGLQFLFEYFSETQRNKGNFPGRFSGRQFSNSRSEMNVSTLELGDSALYLCASSQLPVNSGNTIYFGEGSWLTVV.

This chain uses TRBV5-6 with TRBJ2-1; TRBD1 matches at 7 bases. This CDR3 region has 13 residues. The V gene's germline CDR1 is SGHDT and CDR2 YYEEEE. Unmatched junction bases numbered 1, after V lost 1 base and J lost 6 bases. This chain's CDR3 is CASSLYRGNEQFF. The CDR3 nucleotides are TGTGCCAGCAGCTTGTACAGGGGCAATGAGCAGTTCTTC.

V and J are TRBV4-2 and TRBJ2-7, with a tentative D call TRBD2 (5 bases). From germline, CDR1 is LGHNA and CDR2 YNFKEQ. The germline V and J ends were trimmed by 1 base and 5 bases, with 15 bases remaining between them. The CDR3 spans 15 residues. The CDR3 coding sequence is TGTGCCAGCAGCCAAGCGGTGGGAGCCGCCAACGAGCAGTACTTC. Translating gives CASSQAVGAANEQYF.

This sequence joins TRBV19 and TRBJ1-3; 7 bases agree with TRBD1. With V trimmed by 7 bases and J by 3 bases, 6 bases remained unmatched. Per germline, CDR1 LNHDA and CDR2 SQIVND (reference sequence). This CDR3 has 14 amino acids. The CDR3 sequence is CASTAGGSGNTIYF. The CDR3 bases are TGTGCCAGTACCGCAGGGGGAAGTGGAAACACCATATATTTT.

V and J are TRBV4-1 and TRBJ2-5; 9 bases are shared with TRBD1. CDR3 size: 15 residues. With V trimmed by 1 base and J by 5 bases, 5 bases remained unmatched. Germline V lookup: CDR1 MGHRA, CDR2 YSYEKL. CDR3 protein: CASSQGDREVETQYF. DNA for the CDR3: TGCGCCAGCAGCCAAGGGGACAGGGAGGTTGAGACCCAGTACTTC.

The genes are TRBV28 and TRBJ1-2, with a possible D match to TRBD1 (6 bases). This CDR3 contains 13 residues. The germline gives CDR1 MDHEN, CDR2 SYDVKM. V was pared by 8 bases and J by 6 bases, with 16 bases between. The CDR3 region is CASRFVRGNGYTF. As DNA, the CDR3 is TGTGCCAGCCGATTCGTCAGGGGCAATGGCTACACCTTC.

The genes are TRBV4-1 and TRBJ1-5, with D maybe TRBD1 (6 bases). CDR1 is MGHRA, CDR2 YSYEKL, per germline. V was clipped by 1 base and J by 2 bases, with 18 bases between them. CDR3 size: 18 residues. The CDR3 protein is CASSQGDVRTVGNQPQHF. CDR3 coding DNA: TGCGCCAGCAGCCAAGGCGATGTAAGGACAGTCGGCAATCAGCCCCAGCATTTT.

The V call is TRBV13, the J call TRBJ2-3; D is possibly TRBD1 (5 bases). This CDR3 has 16 residues. Trimming shortened V by 7 bases and J by 1 base, and 18 bases separated the two germline ends. The germline V gene has CDR1 PRHDT and CDR2 FYEKMQ (reference sequence). The CDR3: CASTLRTTRGTDTQYF. As DNA, the CDR3 is TGTGCCAGCACGTTAAGAACCACCAGGGGCACAGATACGCAGTATTTT.

A remark on this clone: A far larger clone differs by one base, so this is likely a read error. The rearrangement links TRBV11-2 to TRBJ1-1, with a possible D match to TRBD1 (5 bases). Germline CDR1 and CDR2: SGHAT and FQNNGV. The V and J ends lost 3 bases and 8 bases respectively, with 13 bases between them. This CDR3 is 13 amino acids long. The CDR3 region is CASSFYAAGEAFF. The CDR3 DNA follows: TGTGCCAGCAGCTTTTACGCGGCAGGGGAAGCTTTCTTT.

Only a few counts were recorded for this clone. The rearrangement links TRBV7-6 to TRBJ2-7; 14 bases fit TRBD2. This CDR3 contains 16 residues. In germline, CDR1 is SGHVS, CDR2 FNYEAQ. The ends lost 5 bases at V and 4 bases at J; junction bases unmatched: 7. The CDR3 protein is CASSTGLAGVGYEQYF. The CDR3 coding sequence is TGTGCCAGCAGCACGGGACTAGCGGGAGTAGGGTACGAGCAGTACTTC. Full variable domain (remainder filled in from reference TRBV7-6 and TRBJ2-7): GAGVSQSPRYKVTKRGQDVALRCDPISGHVSLYWYRQALGQGPEFLTYFNYEAQQDKSGLPNDRFSAERPEGSISTLTIQRTEQRDSAMYRCASSTGLAGVGYEQYFGPGTRLTVT.

CDR3 coding DNA: TGTGCCAGCAGTAGGCAAGGGACAACTAGCAATCAGCCCCAGCATTTT. Protein product: CASSRQGTTSNQPQHF. V is TRBV6-6 and J is TRBJ1-5; D is perhaps TRBD1 (6 bases). The CDR3 has 16 residues. Germline CDR1 and CDR2: MNHNY and SVGAGI (reference sequence). V gave up 5 bases and J gave up 0 bases, with 14 bases separating them.